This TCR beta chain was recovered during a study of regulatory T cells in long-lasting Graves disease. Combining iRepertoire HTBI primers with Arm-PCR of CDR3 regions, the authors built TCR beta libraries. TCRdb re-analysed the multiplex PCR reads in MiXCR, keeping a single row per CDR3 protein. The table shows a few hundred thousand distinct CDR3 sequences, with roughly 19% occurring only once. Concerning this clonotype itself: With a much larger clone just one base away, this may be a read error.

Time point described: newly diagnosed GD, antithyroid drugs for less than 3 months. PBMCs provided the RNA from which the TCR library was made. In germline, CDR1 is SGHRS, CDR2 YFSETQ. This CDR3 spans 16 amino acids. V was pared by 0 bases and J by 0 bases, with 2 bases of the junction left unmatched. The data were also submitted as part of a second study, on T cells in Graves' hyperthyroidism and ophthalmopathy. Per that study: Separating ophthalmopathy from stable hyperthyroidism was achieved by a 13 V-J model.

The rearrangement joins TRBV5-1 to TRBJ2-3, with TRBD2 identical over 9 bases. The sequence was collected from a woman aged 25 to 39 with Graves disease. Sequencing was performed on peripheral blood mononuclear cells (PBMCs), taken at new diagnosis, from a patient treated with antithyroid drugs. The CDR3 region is CASSLDAGGSTDTQYF. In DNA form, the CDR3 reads TGCGCCAGCAGCTTGGATGCGGGAGGGAGCACAGATACGCAGTATTTT.